This T cell receptor beta chain was identified in a study of CD8+CD57+ T cells in acquired aplastic anemia. Across the whole study: An average of about 9.8 million reads for CD4+ cells was obtained from healthy donors.

The template for TCR beta VDJ and CDR3 sequence profiling was genomic DNA. MiXCR, run by TCRdb on the reads, gives a single entry per CDR3 protein. The sample gives some 180,000 distinct CDR3 sequences, approximately 45% of which show up once; under 3% is in the top ten. This CDR3 comprises 13 residues. CDR1 is LNHNV, CDR2 YYDKDF, per germline (reference sequence). V was pared by 1 base and J by 2 bases, with 6 bases between. This clonotype showed up just a few times. Its antigen is still unknown. Findings of the study overall: Shared by patients and controls, around 27 CD8+ CDR3s were abundant in patients. The CD8+ Simpson's diversity of patients and controls was not significantly different.

Material for sequencing was sorted CD4+, CD8+, or CD8+CD57+ T cells (not recorded which) from PBMCs. This sequence originates from a human donor in good health. V and J are TRBV15 and TRBJ2-7; D is uncertain. The CDR3 DNA follows: TGTGCCACCAGCAGAGGAAAGACCTACGAGCAGTACTTC. Its protein is CATSRGKTYEQYF. The full variable domain, its missing parts supplied by reference TRBV15 and TRBJ2-7, is DAMVIQNPRYQVTQFGKPVTLSCSQTLNHNVMYWYQQKSSQAPKLLFHYYDKDFNNEADTPDNFQSRRPNTSFCFLDIRSPGLGDTAMYLCATSRGKTYEQYFGPGTRLTVT.